This T cell receptor (beta chain) came from a study of CD8+ T cells in alopecia areata. The sequencing template was cDNA reverse transcribed from extracted RNA. The data were produced by immunoSEQ multiplex PCR, yet TCRdb's version contains in-frame clones alone and is incomplete. The repertoire holds 50,000 to 65,000 clones, with more than 45% as singletons. The treatment denotes: oral pan-JAK inhibitor, 5-10 mg twice daily. Trimming stripped 5 bases from V and 0 bases from J, with 7 bases between. CDR1 is SQVTM, CDR2 ANQGSEA, per germline. This CDR3 has 13 amino acids. The sequencing used CD8+ T cells sorted from blood, collected around week 37, from a patient treated with tofacitinib. This TCR was recovered from a human donor with alopecia areata. The chain couples TRBV29-1 to TRBJ2-2; D is unclear. The CDR3 region is CSVNEANTGELFF. The CDR3 nucleotides are TGCAGCGTTAACGAAGCGAACACCGGGGAGCTGTTTTTT.